The 5 T cell receptor beta chains reported below all come from one sample, sequenced in a study of blood T cell repertoires in COVID-19. Produced via immunoSEQ multiplex PCR; TCRdb's table is partial and in-frame only. The data contain 150,000 to 200,000 clones, roughly nine tenths of them singletons. Sample: peripheral blood. The receptors originated from a man between 18 and 35 years old who had recovered from COVID-19.

This clone was recorded once. The chain employs TRBV9 and TRBJ2-5; TRBD2 aligns across 9 bases. J gave up 2 bases and V 4 bases, and 6 bases lay outside the gene matches. The CDR3 is 15 residues long. Germline lookup yields CDR1 SGDLS and CDR2 YYNGEE. CDR3 coding DNA: TGTGCCAGCAGCAGAGAGACTAGCGGTCAAGAGACCCAGTACTTC. Its translation is CASSRETSGQETQYF.

The count of this clone is one. The chain carries TRBV19 and TRBJ2-1, with a weak D call TRBD2 (6 bases). The CDR3 runs 14 residues. Trimming left V 5 bases short and J 4 bases short, with 12 bases between. Looked up from germline, CDR1 is LNHDA and CDR2 is SQIVND (reference sequence). CDR3 DNA sequence: TGTGCCAGTAGTCCAAGGAGGGGATACAATGAGCAGTTCTTC. Amino acid sequence: CASSPRRGYNEQFF. The full variable domain, with the rest looked up from reference TRBV19 and TRBJ2-1, is DGGITQSPKYLFRKEGQNVTLSCEQNLNHDAMYWYRQDPGQGLRLIYYSQIVNDFQKGDIAEGYSVSREKKESFPLTVTSAQKNPTAFYLCASSPRRGYNEQFFGPGTRLTVL.

Concerning this clone itself: The sample carries other DNA sequences with the same CDR3. This rearrangement joins TRBV27 to TRBJ1-2; 10 bases line up with TRBD1. J was trimmed by 5 bases and V by 3 bases; bases with no gene match: 0. Germline-derived CDR1 and CDR2 are MNHEY and SMNVEV (reference sequence). The CDR3 consists of 13 residues. In nucleotides, the CDR3 is TGTGCCAGCAGTTTGGGACAGGGGTATGGCTACACCTTC. This translates into CASSLGQGYGYTF.

This chain links TRBV12-3 or TRBV12-4 with TRBJ2-1; D is unclear. The V end lost 2 bases, the J end lost 8 bases, and 4 bases lay between the germline ends. The CDR3 is made up of 11 amino acids. CDR3 nucleotide sequence: TGTGCCAGCAGTTTATCCTATGAGCAGTTCTTC. Its protein is CASSLSYEQFF.

V usage is TRBV6-6 and J usage is TRBJ2-5; 9 positions match TRBD2. CDR3 size: 15 residues. Germline CDR1 is MNHNY and CDR2 is SVGAGI (reference sequence). Trimming cost V 6 bases and J 2 bases; bases outside gene matches: 7. In DNA form, the CDR3 reads TGTGCCAGCAGCCTCCCACTAGCGGGTCAAGAGACCCAGTACTTC. Encoded protein: CASSLPLAGQETQYF.